This TCR beta chain was identified during a study of OX40 agonist ivuxolimab in advanced cancers. For the study at large: Of mixed ages from about 23 to 90 and averaging roughly 64 years, the group was approximately 80% male. Whole-study results and caveats: Clonal expansion by week 6 occurred in CD4+ and CD8+ blood T cells (at 0.1 to 3.0 mg/kg).

V lost 3 bases and J lost 9, with 14 bases in between. The CDR3 length is 13 residues. Germline V gene sequence: CDR1 SEHNR, CDR2 FQNEAQ (reference sequence). Excluded were patients having autoimmune disease history or systemic immunosuppression. Libraries were prepared by immunoSEQ multiplex PCR; TCRdb keeps only in-frame clonotypes and omits some of them. There are 52,000 or so clones in the sample; 82% occur only once, and more than 3.5% lies in the top ten. This clone has just a few counts. The antigen is unknown. The chain couples TRBV7-9 to TRBJ1-2; weak D call: TRBD1 (5 bases). The sequencing used CD4+ or CD8+ T cells sorted from blood, collected in a trial of the OX40 agonist ivuxolimab. The source is an adult with an advanced solid tumor such as melanoma, head and neck, liver or kidney cancer. CDR3: CASSFYGAGSYTF. The CDR3 DNA reads TGTGCCAGCAGCTTTTACGGGGCGGGGAGCTACACCTTC. Full variable domain (outside the CDR3, taken from reference TRBV7-9 and TRBJ1-2): DTGVSQNPRHKITKRGQNVTFRCDPISEHNRLYWYRQTLGQGPEFLTYFQNEAQLEKSRLLSDRFSAERPKGSFSTLEIQRTEQGDSAMYLCASSFYGAGSYTFGSGTRLTVV.